These T cell receptor beta chains were read from a single sample in a study of T-cell memory formation after mild COVID-19. MiXCR was run by TCRdb on the 5' RACE reads, yielding one entry per CDR3 protein. The sample records around 200,000 distinct CDR3 sequences, around 27% being singletons. Sequenced sample: PBMCs or a T cell subset sorted from them (not recorded which). The receptors come from an adult woman who had mild COVID-19 (a few samples of this study predate the infection). Cell type and time point are not known. The CDR3 runs from the conserved cysteine through the conserved F or W. Each record gives: V gene, J gene, clone size, D gene, CDR3 protein, CDR3 DNA. A D gene is named only where the DNA matches it firmly. Clone size is stated in some rows and not others, as once, few, many or a class when expanded.

V: TRBV7-9
J: TRBJ2-7
size: few
D: TRBD2
CDR3: CASSPGEGPRYEQYF
DNA: TGTGCCAGCAGCCCCGGGGAGGGGCCTAGGTACGAGCAGTACTTC

V: TRBV5-1
J: TRBJ2-7
size: few
D: TRBD1
CDR3: CASSLDRTGGHEQYF
DNA: TGCGCCAGCAGCTTGGATCGGACAGGGGGCCACGAGCAGTACTTC

V: TRBV20-1
J: TRBJ2-1
size: NA
D: TRBD2
CDR3: CSATRQAGTSGLSSYNEQFF
DNA: TGCAGCGCAACGAGACAGGCCGGGACTAGCGGATTGAGCTCCTACAATGAGCAGTTCTTC

V: TRBV9
J: TRBJ2-1
size: NA
D: TRBD2
CDR3: CASSVTSGSSHNEQFF
DNA: TGTGCCAGCAGCGTCACTAGCGGGAGTTCCCACAATGAGCAGTTCTTC

V: TRBV6-2/TRBV6-3
J: TRBJ2-7
size: few
D: NA
CDR3: CASNGETSYEQYF
DNA: TGTGCCAGCAATGGGGAGACATCCTACGAGCAGTACTTC

V: TRBV4-2
J: TRBJ2-5
size: NA
D: NA
CDR3: CASSQVEDKETQYF
DNA: TGTGCCAGCAGCCAAGTAGAGGACAAAGAGACCCAGTACTTC

V: TRBV20-1
J: TRBJ2-7
size: few
D: NA
CDR3: CSAREPGGYEQYF
DNA: TGCAGTGCTAGAGAACCCGGGGGCTACGAGCAGTACTTC

V: TRBV20-1
J: TRBJ2-7
size: few
D: TRBD2
CDR3: CSARDDILAGVTGYEQYF
DNA: TGCAGTGCTAGAGATGACATACTAGCGGGAGTTACAGGATACGAGCAGTACTTC

V: TRBV7-2
J: TRBJ2-7
size: many
D: TRBD2
CDR3: CASSLRLAGGPYEQYF
DNA: TGTGCCAGCAGCCTAAGACTAGCGGGAGGGCCATACGAGCAGTACTTC

V: TRBV12-3/TRBV12-4
J: TRBJ2-5
size: few
D: NA
CDR3: CASSPQGGLETQYF
DNA: TGTGCCAGCAGTCCTCAGGGGGGTTTAGAGACCCAGTACTTC

V: TRBV29-1
J: TRBJ1-1
size: NA
D: NA
CDR3: CSVEAISTEAFF
DNA: TGCAGCGTTGAAGCTATATCCACTGAAGCTTTCTTT

V: TRBV9
J: TRBJ1-1
size: NA
D: TRBD1
CDR3: CASSVGTGRAFF
DNA: TGTGCCAGCAGCGTAGGGACAGGTAGAGCTTTCTTT

V: TRBV20-1
J: TRBJ1-1
size: NA
D: NA
CDR3: CSAMGLGQYYNTEAFF
DNA: TGCAGTGCTATGGGGCTCGGACAGTATTACAACACTGAAGCTTTCTTT

V: TRBV21-1
J: TRBJ2-7
size: NA
D: NA
CDR3: CASSFLGQAGLTCSYEQYF
DNA: TGTGCCAGCAGCTTCCTGGGTCAAGCGGGCCTGACTTGTTCCTACGAGCAGTACTTC

V: TRBV5-1
J: TRBJ2-3
size: few
D: NA
CDR3: CASSLGVRETGDTQYF
DNA: TGCGCCAGCAGCTTGGGCGTCCGCGAAACTGGAGATACGCAGTATTTT

V: TRBV5-6
J: TRBJ2-2
size: NA
D: NA
CDR3: CASSIGTPGARLFF
DNA: TGTGCCAGCAGCATCGGGACCCCCGGGGCACGACTGTTTTTT

V: TRBV12-3/TRBV12-4
J: TRBJ2-1
size: NA
D: NA
CDR3: CASSSGTLANEQFF
DNA: TGTGCCAGCAGCTCCGGGACCCTCGCCAATGAGCAGTTCTTC

V: TRBV2
J: TRBJ2-3
size: few
D: NA
CDR3: CASSAQGTSTDTQYF
DNA: TGTGCCAGCAGTGCCCAGGGAACTAGCACAGATACGCAGTATTTT

V: TRBV13
J: TRBJ2-7
size: NA
D: NA
CDR3: CASSFPSRGYEQYF
DNA: TGTGCCAGCAGCTTTCCAAGCCGCGGCTACGAGCAGTACTTC

V: TRBV9
J: TRBJ2-1
size: few
D: TRBD2
CDR3: CASSATSGGINEQFF
DNA: TGTGCCAGCAGCGCGACTAGCGGGGGTATCAATGAGCAGTTCTTC

V: TRBV5-5
J: TRBJ2-1
size: NA
D: NA
CDR3: CASSLIPGYNEQFF
DNA: TGTGCCAGCAGCTTAATTCCAGGCTACAATGAGCAGTTCTTC

V: TRBV7-9
J: TRBJ2-5
size: once
D: NA
CDR3: CASSLDSLRETQYF
DNA: TGTGCCAGCAGTTTGGACTCTCTCCGGGAGACCCAGTACTTC

V: TRBV4-2
J: TRBJ2-3
size: few
D: TRBD2
CDR3: CASSEAGEDTQYF
DNA: TGTGCCAGCAGCGAAGCGGGAGAGGATACGCAGTATTTT

V: TRBV5-8
J: TRBJ1-2
size: few
D: NA
CDR3: CASLDGYNTYGYTF
DNA: TGTGCCAGCCTGGACGGATACAACACCTATGGCTACACCTTC

V: TRBV5-1
J: TRBJ2-1
size: NA
D: TRBD2
CDR3: CASSLALAVSYNEQFF
DNA: TGCGCCAGCAGCTTGGCCCTAGCGGTCTCCTACAATGAGCAGTTCTTC

V: TRBV20-1
J: TRBJ1-1
size: NA
D: TRBD1
CDR3: CSASRGEGTEAFF
DNA: TGCAGTGCTAGCAGGGGGGAGGGCACTGAAGCTTTCTTT

V: TRBV5-1
J: TRBJ1-1
size: NA
D: NA
CDR3: CASSHDRLGAFF
DNA: TGCGCCAGCAGCCACGACAGGCTCGGCGCTTTCTTT